Presented here are 5 T cell receptor beta chains from one specimen sequenced in a study of blood T cell repertoires in COVID-19. The assay was immunoSEQ multiplex PCR, and TCRdb's table has in-frame clones only and misses some. Of some 140,000 clones in the sample, about 87% were seen once. The source material was peripheral blood. Every receptor here comes from a man between 45 and 60 years old with active COVID-19.

V gene TRBV4-2 combines with J gene TRBJ2-6; 7 nucleotides agree with TRBD1. Germline assignment: CDR1 LGHNA and CDR2 YNFKEQ. The CDR3 is made up of 15 amino acids. V shed 3 bases and J 3 bases; nucleotides not matched to a gene: 2. The CDR3 is CASSQTGSGANVLTF. DNA for the CDR3: TGTGCCAGCAGCCAGACAGGGAGTGGGGCCAACGTCCTGACTTTC.

The rearrangement uses TRBV18 and TRBJ1-5; TRBD1 matches 7 bases. Germline V gives CDR1 KGHSH, CDR2 LQKENI. The CDR3 sequence is 15 residues long. Trimming took 4 bases from V and 5 from J; bases not matched to a gene: 8. The CDR3 sequence is CASSQRTGGDQPQHF. The CDR3 bases are TGTGCCAGCTCACAACGGACAGGAGGGGATCAGCCCCAGCATTTT.

The rearrangement links TRBV10-1 to TRBJ2-3, with 9 nucleotides matching TRBD2. Germline CDR1 WNHNN, CDR2 SYGVQD (reference sequence). CDR3 length: 15 amino acids. V was pared by 3 bases and J by 3 bases, with 4 bases of the junction left unmatched. The CDR3 here is CASSEERGATDTQYF. As DNA, the CDR3 is TGCGCCAGCAGTGAAGAGCGGGGGGCTACAGATACGCAGTATTTT.

This rearrangement joins TRBV4-3 to TRBJ1-1; D is unresolved. From germline, CDR1 is LGHNA and CDR2 YSLEER. The CDR3 is made up of 13 amino acids. Deletions cut 2 bases from V and 1 base from J, with 5 bases between. DNA of the CDR3: TGCGCCAGCAGCCAATACACGAACACTGAAGCTTTCTTT. It codes for CASSQYTNTEAFF.

The genes are TRBV24-1 and TRBJ2-3, with D tentatively TRBD1 (6 bases). The CDR3 has 13 residues. Trimming stripped 9 bases from V and 0 bases from J, with 9 bases between. Germline CDR1 is KGHDR and CDR2 is SFDVKD. CDR3 sequence reads: CATGQGSTDTQYF. The DNA of the CDR3 is TGTGCCACCGGGCAGGGGAGCACAGATACGCAGTATTTT.